What follows is one T cell receptor (beta chain) and its context. This specimen comes from a study of blood T cell repertoires in COVID-19. Study-wide background: From the United States, Italy and Spain came samples of acute and convalescent COVID-19. Sample material is recorded as cDNA or gDNA derived from T cells, B-cell-depleted T cells, or PBMCs.

There are 13 residues in the CDR3. The ends were cut back, 8 bases at V and 5 bases at J, with 15 bases in the middle. CDR1 MGHDK and CDR2 SYGVNS come from the germline V gene. Profiled with immunoSEQ multiplex PCR; TCRdb holds only in-frame clones, not every one. Among 100,000 to 130,000 clones listed, around 83% were seen once. Sequencing was performed on peripheral blood. The receptor was derived from a man in his sixties or seventies with acute or convalescent COVID-19. This chain connects TRBV25-1 to TRBJ2-5, with D possibly TRBD2 on 6 matching bases. The CDR3, as DNA: TGTGCCAGCGCCACTAGCTTATTGGAGACCCAGTACTTC. Amino acids: CASATSLLETQYF. The whole variable domain, filled in from reference TRBV25-1 and TRBJ2-5, reads EADIYQTPRYLVIGTGKKITLECSQTMGHDKMYWYQQDPGMELHLIHYSYGVNSTEKGDLSSESTVSRIRTEHFPLTLESARPSHTSQYLCASATSLLETQYFGPGTRLLVL.